This T cell receptor (beta chain) was profiled in a study of blood T cells in healthy people across ages. Using a J-beta primer mix together with a sample-barcoded 5' primer, a second PCR was run for about 7 to 12 cycles. TCRdb processed the 5' RACE reads anew with MiXCR; each CDR3 protein has one entry. This sample yields hundreds of thousands of distinct CDR3 sequences, of which roughly 32% are seen a single time; about 16% belongs to the top ten. Deletions cut 4 bases from V and 0 bases from J, with 16 bases between. Germline CDR1 reads SQVTM; CDR2 reads ANQGSEA. This CDR3 has 16 residues. Source material: blood. The sequence was obtained from a woman older than 75 in good health. The chain joins TRBV29-1 to TRBJ2-4; TRBD2 is a possible D gene (6 bases). The CDR3 reads CSVVPPGGIAKNIQYF. The DNA for the CDR3 is TGCAGCGTTGTTCCTCCCGGAGGGATAGCCAAAAACATTCAGTACTTC.